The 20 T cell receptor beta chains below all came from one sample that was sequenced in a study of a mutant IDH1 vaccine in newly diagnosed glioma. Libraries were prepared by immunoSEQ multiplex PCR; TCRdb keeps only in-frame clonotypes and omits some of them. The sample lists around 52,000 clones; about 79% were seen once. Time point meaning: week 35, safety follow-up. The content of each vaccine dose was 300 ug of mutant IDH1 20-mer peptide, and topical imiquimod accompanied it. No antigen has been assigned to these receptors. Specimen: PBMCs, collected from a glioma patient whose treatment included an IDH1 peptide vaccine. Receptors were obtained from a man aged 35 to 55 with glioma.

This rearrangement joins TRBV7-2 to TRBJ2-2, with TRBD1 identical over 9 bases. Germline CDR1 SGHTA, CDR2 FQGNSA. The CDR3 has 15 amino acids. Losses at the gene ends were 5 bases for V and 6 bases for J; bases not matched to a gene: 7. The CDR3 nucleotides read TGTGCCAGCAGCCCCGGGACAGGGTTATCCGGGGAGCTGTTTTTT. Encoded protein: CASSPGTGLSGELFF. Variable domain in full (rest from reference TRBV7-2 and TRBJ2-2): GAGVSQSPSNKVTEKGKDVELRCDPISGHTALYWYRQSLGQGLEFLIYFQGNSAPDKSGLPSDRFSAERTGGSVSTLTIQRTQQEDSAVYLCASSPGTGLSGELFFGEGSRLTVL.

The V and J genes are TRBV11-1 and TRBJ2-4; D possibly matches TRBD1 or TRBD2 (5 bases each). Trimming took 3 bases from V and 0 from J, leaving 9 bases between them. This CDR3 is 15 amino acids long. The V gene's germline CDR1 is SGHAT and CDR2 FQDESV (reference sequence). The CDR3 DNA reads TGTGCCAGCAGCTTTCAGGGACCAGCCAAAAACATTCAGTACTTC. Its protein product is CASSFQGPAKNIQYF. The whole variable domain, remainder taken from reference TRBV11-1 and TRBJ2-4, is EAEVAQSPRYKITEKSQAVAFWCDPISGHATLYWYRQILGQGPELLVQFQDESVVDDSQLPKDRFSAERLKGVDSTLKIQPAELGDSAMYLCASSFQGPAKNIQYFGAGTRLSVL.

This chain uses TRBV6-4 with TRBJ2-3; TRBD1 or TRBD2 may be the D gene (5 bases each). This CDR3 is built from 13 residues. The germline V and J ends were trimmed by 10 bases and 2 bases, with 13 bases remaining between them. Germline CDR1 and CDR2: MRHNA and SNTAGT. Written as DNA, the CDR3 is TGTGCCACCCGGGGCGATCCCACAGATACGCAGTATTTT. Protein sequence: CATRGDPTDTQYF.

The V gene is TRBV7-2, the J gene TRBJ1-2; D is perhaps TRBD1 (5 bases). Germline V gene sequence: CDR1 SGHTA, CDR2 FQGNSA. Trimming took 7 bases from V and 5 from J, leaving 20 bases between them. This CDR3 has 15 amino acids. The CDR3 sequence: CASNNLQVAGYGYTF. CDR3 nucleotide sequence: TGTGCCAGCAACAACCTACAGGTCGCGGGATATGGCTACACCTTC.

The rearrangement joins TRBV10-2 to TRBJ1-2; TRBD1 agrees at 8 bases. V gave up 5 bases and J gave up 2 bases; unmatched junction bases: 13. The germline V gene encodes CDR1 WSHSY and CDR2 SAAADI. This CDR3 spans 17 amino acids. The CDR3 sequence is CASSFDRDRTINYGYTF. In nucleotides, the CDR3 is TGCGCCAGCAGTTTCGACCGGGACAGGACCATAAACTATGGCTACACCTTC.

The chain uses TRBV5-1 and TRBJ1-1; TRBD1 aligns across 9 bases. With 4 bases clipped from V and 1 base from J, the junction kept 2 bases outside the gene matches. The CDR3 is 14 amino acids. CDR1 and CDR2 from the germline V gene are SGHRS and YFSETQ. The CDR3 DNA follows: TGCGCCAGCAGCCCGGGACAGGGGAACACTGAAGCTTTCTTT. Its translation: CASSPGQGNTEAFF.

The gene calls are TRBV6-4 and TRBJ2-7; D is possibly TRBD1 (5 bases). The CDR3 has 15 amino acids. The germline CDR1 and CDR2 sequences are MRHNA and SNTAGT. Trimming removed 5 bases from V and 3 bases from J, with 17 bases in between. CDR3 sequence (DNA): TGTGCCAGCAGTCACGACCTGGACAACCACTACGAGCAGTACTTC. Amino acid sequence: CASSHDLDNHYEQYF.

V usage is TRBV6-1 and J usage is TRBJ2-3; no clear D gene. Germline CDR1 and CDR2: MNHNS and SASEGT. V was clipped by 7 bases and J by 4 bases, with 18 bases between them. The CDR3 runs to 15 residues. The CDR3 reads CASKGGSFRADTQYF. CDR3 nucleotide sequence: TGTGCCAGCAAGGGTGGTTCTTTCCGCGCAGATACGCAGTATTTT.

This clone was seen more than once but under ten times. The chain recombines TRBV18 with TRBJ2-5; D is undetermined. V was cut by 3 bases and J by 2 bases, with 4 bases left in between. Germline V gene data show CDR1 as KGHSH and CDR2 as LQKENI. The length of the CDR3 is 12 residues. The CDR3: CASSPTQETQYF. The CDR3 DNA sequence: TGTGCCAGCTCACCGACACAAGAGACCCAGTACTTC. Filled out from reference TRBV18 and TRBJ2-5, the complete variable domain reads NAGVMQNPRHLVRRRGQEARLRCSPMKGHSHVYWYRQLPEEGLKFMVYLQKENIIDESGMPKERFSAEFPKEGPSILRIQQVVRGDSAAYFCASSPTQETQYFGPGTRLLVL.

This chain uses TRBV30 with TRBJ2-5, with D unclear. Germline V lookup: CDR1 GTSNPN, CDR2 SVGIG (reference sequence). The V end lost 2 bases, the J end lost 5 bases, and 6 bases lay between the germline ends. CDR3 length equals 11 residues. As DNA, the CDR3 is TGTGCCTGGAGTCGTGCGGAGACCCAGTACTTC. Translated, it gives CAWSRAETQYF. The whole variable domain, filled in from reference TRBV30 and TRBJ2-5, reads SQTIHQWPATLVQPVGSPLSLECTVEGTSNPNLYWYRQAAGRGLQLLFYSVGIGQISSEVPQNLSASRPQDRQFILSSKKLLLSDSGFYLCAWSRAETQYFGPGTRLLVL.

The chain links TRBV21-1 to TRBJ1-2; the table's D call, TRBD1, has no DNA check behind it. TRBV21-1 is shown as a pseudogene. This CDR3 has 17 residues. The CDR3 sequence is CASSLRTGGAFYYGYTF. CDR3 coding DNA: TGTGCCAGCAGCCTCCGGACAGGGGGCGCGTTTTATTATGGCTACACCTTC.

The chain's CDR3 is CASSRDIAGGRTDTQYF. CDR3 in DNA: TGTGCCAGCAGCCGAGACATAGCGGGAGGACGCACAGATACGCAGTATTTT. The rearrangement joins TRBV7-2 to TRBJ2-3; TRBD2 agrees at 10 bases. The CDR3 is 17 amino acids. With 5 bases clipped from V and 1 base from J, the junction kept 9 bases outside the gene matches. Germline CDR1 SGHTA, CDR2 FQGNSA.

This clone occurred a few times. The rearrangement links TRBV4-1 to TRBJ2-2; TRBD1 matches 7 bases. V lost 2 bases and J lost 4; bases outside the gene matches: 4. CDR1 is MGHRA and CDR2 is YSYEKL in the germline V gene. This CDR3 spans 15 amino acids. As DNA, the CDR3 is TGCGCCAGCAGCCAACCGGGACAGTTCACCGGGGAGCTGTTTTTT. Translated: CASSQPGQFTGELFF.

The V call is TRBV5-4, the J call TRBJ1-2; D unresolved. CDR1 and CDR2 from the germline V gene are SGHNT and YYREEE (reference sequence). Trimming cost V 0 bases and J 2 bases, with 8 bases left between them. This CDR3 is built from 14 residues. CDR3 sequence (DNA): TGTGCCAGCAGCTTGGGGGTTTCCAACTATGGCTACACCTTC. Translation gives CASSLGVSNYGYTF. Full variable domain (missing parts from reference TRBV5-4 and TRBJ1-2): ETGVTQSPTHLIKTRGQQVTLRCSSQSGHNTVSWYQQALGQGPQFIFQYYREEENGRGNFPPRFSGLQFPNYSSELNVNALELDDSALYLCASSLGVSNYGYTFGSGTRLTVV.

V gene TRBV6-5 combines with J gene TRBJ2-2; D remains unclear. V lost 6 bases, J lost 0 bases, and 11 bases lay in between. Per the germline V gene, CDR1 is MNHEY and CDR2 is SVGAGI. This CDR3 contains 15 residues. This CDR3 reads CASRATQSNTGELFF. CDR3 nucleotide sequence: TGTGCCAGCAGGGCGACACAGTCGAACACCGGGGAGCTGTTTTTT.

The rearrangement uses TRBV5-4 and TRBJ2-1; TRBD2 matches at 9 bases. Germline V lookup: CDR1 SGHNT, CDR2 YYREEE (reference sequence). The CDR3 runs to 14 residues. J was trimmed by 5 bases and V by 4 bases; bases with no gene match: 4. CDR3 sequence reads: CASSGGLAHNEQFF. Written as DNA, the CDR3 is TGTGCCAGCAGCGGGGGACTAGCCCACAATGAGCAGTTCTTC.

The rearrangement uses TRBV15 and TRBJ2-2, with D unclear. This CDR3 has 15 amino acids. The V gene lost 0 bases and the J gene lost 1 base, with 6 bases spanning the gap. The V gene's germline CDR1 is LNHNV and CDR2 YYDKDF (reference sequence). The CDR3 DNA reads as TGTGCCACCAGCAGAGATTTGGGGAACACCGGGGAGCTGTTTTTT. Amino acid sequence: CATSRDLGNTGELFF.

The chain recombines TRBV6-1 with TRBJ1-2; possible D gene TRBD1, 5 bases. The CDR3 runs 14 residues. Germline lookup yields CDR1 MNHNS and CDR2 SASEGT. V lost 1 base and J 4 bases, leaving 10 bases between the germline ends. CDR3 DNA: TGTGCCAGCAGTGAAGGACAGAACTTCTATGGCTACACCTTC. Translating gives CASSEGQNFYGYTF.

The DNA for the CDR3 is TGCGCCAGCAGTGAGTCAGGGGGGCTCTACGAGCAGTACTTC. Its protein product is CASSESGGLYEQYF. The chain has TRBV10-2 and TRBJ2-7; tentatively, D is TRBD1 or TRBD2 (6 bases each). Trimming left V 0 bases short and J 3 bases short, with 9 bases between. Germline loops: CDR1 WSHSY, CDR2 SAAADI. This CDR3 is built from 14 residues.

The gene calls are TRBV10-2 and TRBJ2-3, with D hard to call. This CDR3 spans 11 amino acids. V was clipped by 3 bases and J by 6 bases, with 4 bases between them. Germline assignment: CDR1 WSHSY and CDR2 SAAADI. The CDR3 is CASSDTDTQYF. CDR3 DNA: TGCGCCAGCAGTGACACGGATACGCAGTATTTT.